A selection of T cell receptor beta chains follows, all from one sample in a study of shared clonotypes between healthy human individuals. Using immunoSEQ multiplex PCR, the repertoire was profiled, and TCRdb retains in-frame clones only, with some absent. The table has millions of clones, more than 85% seen once. The sequenced sample was naive CD8+ T cells from PBMCs. The receptor source for this set is a man in his late teens or twenties in good health. Some clones in this sample may be carry-over from other donors' samples. The CDR3 runs from the conserved cysteine through the conserved F or W. The order of the fields is V gene, D gene, J gene, clone size, CDR3 length, CDR3 DNA, CDR3 protein. A D gene is named only where the DNA matches it firmly. Clone size appears in some rows only: once, few, many, or a class for an expanded clone.

>TRBV28|.|TRBJ2-7|.|13
TGTGCCAGCAGCCGAAAGCGTACCTACGAGCAGTACTTC
CASSRKRTYEQYF
>TRBV7-8|.|TRBJ1-5|.|16
TGTGCCAGCAGCTCCTCTAGACTTGGTGGCAATCAGCCCCAGCATTTT
CASSSSRLGGNQPQHF
>TRBV27|TRBD2|TRBJ2-3|.|15
TGTGCCAGCAGTTTAGTAGCGGGGGCCACAGATACGCAGTATTTT
CASSLVAGATDTQYF
>TRBV30|TRBD2|TRBJ2-7|once|15
TGTGCCTGGGGAGCGGGAACTTTTTCCTCCTACGAGCAGTACTTC
CAWGAGTFSSYEQYF
>TRBV6-1|.|TRBJ2-7|.|15
TGTGCCAGCAGTGAGGCTGGTCTCCGCTCCTACGAGCAGTACTTC
CASSEAGLRSYEQYF
>TRBV28|.|TRBJ2-1|.|15
TGTGCCAGCAGTTTTCGGTCCAGCTCCTACAATGAGCAGTTCTTC
CASSFRSSSYNEQFF
>TRBV7-2|TRBD2|TRBJ2-3|.|17
TGTGCCAGCAGCCTGATGCTAAGCGGGAGGAACACAGATACGCAGTATTTT
CASSLMLSGRNTDTQYF
>TRBV18|.|TRBJ1-2|.|15
TGTGCCAGCTGCCCCCAAGGGGGTCCAAACTATGGCTACACCTTC
CASCPQGGPNYGYTF
>TRBV19|.|TRBJ2-2|.|15
TGTGCCAGTATTGGACGGTCGGGGTTCACCGGGGAGCTGTTTTTT
CASIGRSGFTGELFF
>TRBV30|.|TRBJ2-4|.|12
TGTGCCTGGAGCGCCGGGACTGGAGTTCAGTACTTC
CAWSAGTGVQYF
>TRBV14|.|TRBJ2-1|.|11
TGTGCCAGCAGCCGCCTCAGTGAGCAGTTCTTC
CASSRLSEQFF
>TRBV7-2|.|TRBJ1-2|.|17
TGTGCCAGCAGCTTAGAATCATTCCAGGGCTGGGTATATGGCTACACCTTC
CASSLESFQGWVYGYTF
>TRBV27|TRBD2|TRBJ2-2|.|13
TGTGCCAGCAGTCTAGCGGGGCCCGGGGAGCTGTTTTTT
CASSLAGPGELFF
>TRBV27|TRBD2|TRBJ2-5|.|18
TGTGCCAGCAGTAAAGGGACTAGCGGGTCTCGCCCCCAAGAGACCCAGTACTTC
CASSKGTSGSRPQETQYF
>TRBV10-3|TRBD1|TRBJ2-2|once|13
TGTGCCACGGGACAGGGGGACGGCGGGGAGCTGTTTTTT
CATGQGDGGELFF
>TRBV30|.|TRBJ2-2|.|14
TGTGCCTGGATGGACCCAGCGAACACCGGGGAGCTGTTTTTT
CAWMDPANTGELFF
>TRBV19|.|TRBJ1-1|.|12
TGTGCCAGTAGTCACAGGGACGGTGAAGCTTTCTTT
CASSHRDGEAFF
>TRBV11-2|.|TRBJ2-7|.|17
TGTGCCAGCAGCTCAAGGGCTCCGACGTCTAGCTCCTACGAGCAGTACTTC
CASSSRAPTSSSYEQYF
>TRBV7-9|.|TRBJ1-1|.|15
TGTGCCAGCAGCCCGCCTGGGGGGCTGAACACTGAAGCTTTCTTT
CASSPPGGLNTEAFF
>TRBV9|.|TRBJ2-5|.|15
TGTGCCAGCAGCGTAAATTCTGGCAGGGTCGAGACCCAGTACTTC
CASSVNSGRVETQYF
>TRBV11-1|.|TRBJ2-1|.|14
TGTGCCAGCGGGGAGAGGATTTTCTACAATGAGCAGTTCTTC
CASGERIFYNEQFF
>TRBV2|TRBD2|TRBJ2-7|once|13
TGTGCCAGCAGGCTTAGCGGGAGTGAAGAGCAGTACTTC
CASRLSGSEEQYF
>TRBV29-1|.|TRBJ2-7|.|11
TGCAGCGTTGGCGGTTTCAACGAGCAGTACTTC
CSVGGFNEQYF
>TRBV7-9|.|TRBJ2-6|.|17
TGTGCCAGCAGCTTAGAAATGCTCACCCCCGGGGCCAACGTCCTGACTTTC
CASSLEMLTPGANVLTF
>TRBV4-2|.|TRBJ1-1|.|14
TGTGCCAGCGGCGCCGGGACATTGAACACTGAAGCTTTCTTT
CASGAGTLNTEAFF
>TRBV4-3|.|TRBJ1-3|.|16
TGCGCCAGCAGCCAAGATCGGGGAGGAATTGGAAACACCATATATTTT
CASSQDRGGIGNTIYF
>TRBV19|.|TRBJ1-1|.|12
TGTGCCAGTAGTACATACAAGGGCGAAGCTTTCTTT
CASSTYKGEAFF
>TRBV6-5|.|TRBJ1-2|.|13
TGTGCCAGCAGTTACGGCCAGTTGGATGGCTACACCTTC
CASSYGQLDGYTF
>TRBV5-4|.|TRBJ2-2|.|16
TGTGCCAGCAGCTTGGGTTTCGGGGAGAACACCGGGGAGCTGTTTTTT
CASSLGFGENTGELFF
>TRBV7-9|.|TRBJ2-7|.|13
TGTGCCAGCAGGGGGGAGGCCTCCTACGAGCAGTACTTC
CASRGEASYEQYF
>TRBV19|TRBD2|TRBJ2-7|.|14
TGTGCCAGTAGTCCCCGGGGAGGGATGGACGAGCAGTACTTC
CASSPRGGMDEQYF
>TRBV11-2|TRBD2|TRBJ2-7|.|17
TGTGCCAGCAGCGGACTAGCGGGAGGGCCTCCGTCCGGCGAGCAGTACTTC
CASSGLAGGPPSGEQYF
>TRBV10-3|.|TRBJ2-6|.|17
TGTGCCATCAGTGAGTCCATTTGGCTCTCTGGGGCCAACGTCCTGACTTTC
CAISESIWLSGANVLTF
>TRBV14|TRBD2|TRBJ2-7|.|14
TGTGCCAGCAGCCTCAGCGGGAGCTCCTACGAGCAGTACTTC
CASSLSGSSYEQYF
>TRBV9|.|TRBJ1-2|.|14
TGTGCCAGCAGCGTGGGGTTCGGAAGCTATGGCTACACCTTC
CASSVGFGSYGYTF
>TRBV7-9|TRBD2|TRBJ2-3|.|14
TGTGCCAGCAGGACGGGAGGAGGGACAGATACGCAGTATTTT
CASRTGGGTDTQYF
>TRBV7-9|.|TRBJ2-4|.|13
TGTGCCAGCAGCTGGGAAGGGGACCACATTCAGTACTTC
CASSWEGDHIQYF
>TRBV29-1|.|TRBJ2-2|.|12
TGCAGCGCCCGGTCAGGGTTCGGGGAGCTGTTTTTT
CSARSGFGELFF
>TRBV9|.|TRBJ2-5|.|13
TGTGCCAGCAGCGAGACAGGTCTAGAGACCCAGTACTTC
CASSETGLETQYF
>TRBV5-6|.|TRBJ2-7|.|14
TGTGCCAGCAGCTGGGGGCGCAGTGCCTACGAGCAGTACTTC
CASSWGRSAYEQYF
>TRBV19|.|TRBJ1-5|.|12
TGTGCCAGTATGGGGGGTATTCAGCCCCAGCATTTT
CASMGGIQPQHF
>TRBV29-1|.|TRBJ1-2|.|11
TGCAGCGTTGAACCCAGCTATGGCTACACCTTC
CSVEPSYGYTF
>TRBV13|TRBD1|TRBJ1-1|few|15
TGTGCCAGCAGTCACCGGGGGAAGGGGGCTGCTGAAGCTTTCTTT
CASSHRGKGAAEAFF
>TRBV5-1|.|TRBJ2-2|.|17
TGCGCCAGCACCGATAAATGGGGGACGGTAAACACCGGGGAGCTGTTTTTT
CASTDKWGTVNTGELFF
>TRBV7-2|TRBD2|TRBJ2-7|.|16
TGTGCCAGCAGGCCCGGACTAGCGGGAGGGACCTACGAGCAGTACTTC
CASRPGLAGGTYEQYF
>TRBV13|TRBD1|TRBJ2-1|once|15
TGTGCCAGCACTGTGACAGGGAGCTCCTACAATGAGCAGTTCTTC
CASTVTGSSYNEQFF
>TRBV2|.|TRBJ2-1|.|13
TGTGCCAGCAGTGAAGGCGCAGCCCAGGAGCAGTTCTTC
CASSEGAAQEQFF
>TRBV6-1|.|TRBJ2-6|.|18
TGTGCCAGCAGTGAAGCCCCAGGACACCCCTCTAAGACCAACGTCCTGACTTTC
CASSEAPGHPSKTNVLTF
>TRBV27|.|TRBJ2-7|.|13
TGTGCCAGCAGTTTTATGCCTTGGGGGGAGCAGTACTTC
CASSFMPWGEQYF
>TRBV23-1|.|TRBJ1-1|few|19
TGCGCCAGCAGCCCAGCGCGGAGTGGTCCGGGGAGGGGGAACACTGAAGCTTTCTTT
CASSPARSGPGRGNTEAFF
>TRBV5-1|.|TRBJ2-7|.|14
TGCGCCAGCAGCTTGTGGTCATCCCACTACGAGCAGTACTTC
CASSLWSSHYEQYF
>TRBV7-2|.|TRBJ2-3|.|14
TGTGCCAGCAGCTTAGGATATAGCACAGATACGCAGTATTTT
CASSLGYSTDTQYF
>TRBV6-5|.|TRBJ1-1|.|13
TGTGCCAGCAGTTACACTCAGGGTTTGGAAGCTTTCTTT
CASSYTQGLEAFF
>TRBV28|TRBD1|TRBJ1-2|.|14
TGTGCCAGCAGGATAACAGGGGGAAGTTATGGCTACACCTTC
CASRITGGSYGYTF
>TRBV2|.|TRBJ2-5|.|15
TGTGCCAGCAGTGAATCGGAGGAACTGGAAGAGACCCAGTACTTC
CASSESEELEETQYF
>TRBV10-1|TRBD1|TRBJ1-2|.|17
TGCGCCAGCACCATAGGACAGGGGGACCGCTCCTTCTATGGCTACACCTTC
CASTIGQGDRSFYGYTF
>TRBV19|.|TRBJ2-2|.|13
TGTGCCAGTAGCGATACTAGGGGCGGGGAGCTGTTTTTT
CASSDTRGGELFF
>TRBV30|.|TRBJ2-7|.|13
TGTGCCTGGAGTCCGGAGGCGTTCTACGAGCAGTACTTC
CAWSPEAFYEQYF
>TRBV2|TRBD2|TRBJ2-7|.|15
TGTGCCAGCAGTGAACCGGGACTAGCGACCTACGAGCAGTACTTC
CASSEPGLATYEQYF
>TRBV19|.|TRBJ2-2|.|16
TGTGCCAGTAGTATAGAAACAGGGTCGAACACCGGGGAGCTGTTTTTT
CASSIETGSNTGELFF